This T cell receptor (beta chain) appears in the sequencing data of a study of blood T cell repertoires in COVID-19. The wider study: The United States, Italy and Spain supplied acute and convalescent COVID-19 samples. From T cells, B-cell-depleted T cells, or PBMCs came the material, which was cDNA or gDNA.

Trimming took off 2 bases at V and 2 bases at J, with 7 bases between the two ends. The length of the CDR3 is 14 residues. Germline V gene sequence: CDR1 PRHDT, CDR2 FYEKMQ (reference sequence). In the study's own analysis: Amplified reference gene primers provided the basis for estimating nucleated cell counts. Method: immunoSEQ multiplex PCR; TCRdb's copy keeps in-frame clones and lacks some. That table is the source of V, J and clone size, and D and trimming were worked out from the DNA. The data hold around 33,000 clones, with nearly 80% observed a single time. V is TRBV13 and J is TRBJ1-3; D ambiguous. The receptor comes from a man aged 80 or over with acute or convalescent COVID-19. Sequencing was performed on peripheral blood. The CDR3: CASSLQEPGNTIYF. CDR3 bases: TGTGCCAGCAGCTTACAGGAACCTGGAAACACCATATATTTT.